This section outlines one T cell receptor (beta chain) sequence together with its context. Its specificity is unknown. The PCR made use of 60 Vbeta and 13 Jbeta primers. Only in-frame clones appear in the TCRdb table, and some are missing; sequencing was by immunoSEQ multiplex PCR. This repertoire shows 130,000 or so clones, roughly 71% found once; its top ten account for approximately 1.5%. V dropped 0 bases and J dropped 6; count of bases not matched to a gene: 8. CDR3 size: 16 residues. Germline V lookup: CDR1 SGDLS, CDR2 YYNGEE. These data come from a study of cytomegalovirus exposure and HLA in healthy donors. Study as a whole: Among roughly 180 million T cells, an earlier analysis found 117 million unique TCR beta sequences. General observations from the study: An apparent linkage of common viral pathogens to several of the most significant clusters emerged in a later analysis.

Material: PBMCs. This chain links TRBV9 with TRBJ1-2, with 10 positions matching TRBD1. The source is a middle-aged woman in good health and CMV-seronegative. This chain's CDR3 is CASSVAPGTGVDGYTF. CDR3 in DNA: TGTGCCAGCAGCGTAGCCCCCGGGACAGGGGTGGATGGCTACACCTTC.